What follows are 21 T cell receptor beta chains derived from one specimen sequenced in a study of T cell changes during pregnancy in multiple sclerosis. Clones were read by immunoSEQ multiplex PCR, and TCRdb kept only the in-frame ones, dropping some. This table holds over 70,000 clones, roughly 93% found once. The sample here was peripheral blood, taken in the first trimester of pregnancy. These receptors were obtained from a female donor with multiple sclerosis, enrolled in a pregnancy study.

The CDR3 protein is CASSFQQGSVPTNEKLFF. CDR3 DNA: TGTGCCAGCAGCTTCCAACAGGGGTCGGTTCCAACTAATGAAAAACTGTTTTTT. V is TRBV7-9 and J is TRBJ1-4; 7 bases fit TRBD1. Germline lookup yields CDR1 SEHNR and CDR2 FQNEAQ (reference sequence). V lost 3 bases and J lost 0; bases outside the gene matches: 10. The CDR3 is made up of 18 amino acids.

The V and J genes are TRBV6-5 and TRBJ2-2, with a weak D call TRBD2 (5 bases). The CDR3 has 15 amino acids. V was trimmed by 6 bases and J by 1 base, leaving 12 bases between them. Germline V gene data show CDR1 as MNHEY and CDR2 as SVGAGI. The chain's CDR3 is CASSRLPLNTGELFF. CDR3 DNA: TGTGCCAGCAGCAGACTACCTTTGAACACCGGGGAGCTGTTTTTT.

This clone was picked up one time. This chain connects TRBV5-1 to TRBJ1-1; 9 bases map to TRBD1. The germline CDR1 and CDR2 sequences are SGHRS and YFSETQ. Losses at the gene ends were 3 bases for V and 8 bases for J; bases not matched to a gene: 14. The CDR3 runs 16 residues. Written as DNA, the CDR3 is TGCGCCAGCAGCTGGAGGACAGGGGCCCTGAAGGGGGAAGCTTTCTTT. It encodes CASSWRTGALKGEAFF.

DNA of the CDR3: TGCGCCAGCAGCCAAGGACTCCTGCGGCAGCCCCAGCATTTT. It encodes CASSQGLLRQPQHF. The genes are TRBV4-1 and TRBJ1-5; D is unresolved. Germline V CDR1 and CDR2: MGHRA, YSYEKL. CDR3 length equals 14 residues. The V end was cut by 1 base, the J end by 7 bases, with 11 bases between.

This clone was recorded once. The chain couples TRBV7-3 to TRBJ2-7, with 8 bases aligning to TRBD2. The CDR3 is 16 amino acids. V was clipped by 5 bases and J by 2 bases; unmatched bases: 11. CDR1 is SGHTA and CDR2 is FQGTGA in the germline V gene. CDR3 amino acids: CASSHGPGLGPYEQYF. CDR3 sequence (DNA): TGTGCCAGCAGCCATGGCCCGGGACTAGGGCCCTACGAGCAGTACTTC.

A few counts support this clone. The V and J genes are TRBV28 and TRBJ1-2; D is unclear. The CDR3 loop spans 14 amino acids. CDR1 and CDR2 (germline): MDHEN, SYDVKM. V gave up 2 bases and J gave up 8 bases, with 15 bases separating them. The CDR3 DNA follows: TGTGCCAGCAGTTTACCCCTGACACCGTTCGGCTACACCTTC. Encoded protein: CASSLPLTPFGYTF.

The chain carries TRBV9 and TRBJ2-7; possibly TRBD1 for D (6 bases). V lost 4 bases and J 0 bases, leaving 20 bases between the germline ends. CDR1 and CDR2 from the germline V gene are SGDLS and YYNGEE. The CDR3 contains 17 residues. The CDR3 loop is CASSSSRGLGASYEQYF. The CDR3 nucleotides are TGTGCCAGCAGCTCCTCCCGTGGGTTGGGGGCCTCCTACGAGCAGTACTTC.

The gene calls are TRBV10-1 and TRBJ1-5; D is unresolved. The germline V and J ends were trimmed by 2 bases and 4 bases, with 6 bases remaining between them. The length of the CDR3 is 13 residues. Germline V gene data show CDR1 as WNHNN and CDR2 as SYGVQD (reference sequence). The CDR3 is CASSEGENQPQHF. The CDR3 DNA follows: TGCGCCAGCAGTGAGGGAGAGAATCAGCCCCAGCATTTT.

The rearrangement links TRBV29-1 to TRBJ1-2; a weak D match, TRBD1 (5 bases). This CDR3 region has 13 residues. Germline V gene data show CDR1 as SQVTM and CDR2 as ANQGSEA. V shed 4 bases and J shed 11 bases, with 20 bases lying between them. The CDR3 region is CSVAQDLTMGYTF. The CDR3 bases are TGCAGCGTTGCACAGGACCTAACTATGGGTTACACCTTC.

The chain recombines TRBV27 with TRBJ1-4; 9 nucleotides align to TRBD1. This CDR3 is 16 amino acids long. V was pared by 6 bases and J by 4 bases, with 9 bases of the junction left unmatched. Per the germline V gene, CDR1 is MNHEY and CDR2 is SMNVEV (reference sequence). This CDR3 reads CASRPLGQGVNEKLFF. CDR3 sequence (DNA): TGTGCCAGCAGGCCCCTGGGACAGGGAGTTAATGAAAAACTGTTTTTT.

CDR3 loop: CASSAGTGGTGELFF. The CDR3 coding sequence is TGCGCCAGCAGCGCCGGGACAGGGGGCACCGGGGAGCTGTTTTTT. The V gene is TRBV5-1, the J gene TRBJ2-2, with 11 bases aligning to TRBD1. V shed 4 bases, J shed 4 bases, and the junction held 3 bases outside the gene matches. The CDR3 runs to 15 residues. From germline, CDR1 is SGHRS and CDR2 YFSETQ.

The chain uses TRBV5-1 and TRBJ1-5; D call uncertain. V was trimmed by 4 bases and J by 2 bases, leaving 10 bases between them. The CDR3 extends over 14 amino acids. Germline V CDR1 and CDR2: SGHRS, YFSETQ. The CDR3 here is CASSPTAGNQPQHF. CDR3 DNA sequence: TGCGCCAGCAGCCCGACGGCGGGCAATCAGCCCCAGCATTTT.

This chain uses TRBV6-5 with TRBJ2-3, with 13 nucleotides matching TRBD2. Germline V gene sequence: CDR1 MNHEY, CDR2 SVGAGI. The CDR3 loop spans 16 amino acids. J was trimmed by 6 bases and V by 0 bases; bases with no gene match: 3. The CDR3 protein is CASSYSRGLAGDTQYF. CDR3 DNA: TGTGCCAGCAGTTACTCGAGGGGACTAGCGGGGGATACGCAGTATTTT.

The CDR3 DNA is TGTGCCAGCAGCTTGGGAGGGTCGCATTCACCCCTCCACTTT. It codes for CASSLGGSHSPLHF. The V and J genes are TRBV13 and TRBJ1-6; no reliable D call. Germline lookup yields CDR1 PRHDT and CDR2 FYEKMQ (reference sequence). CDR3 length: 14 amino acids. V lost 3 bases to trimming and J lost 8 bases, with 11 bases between them. Complete variable domain (other parts from reference TRBV13 and TRBJ1-6): AAGVIQSPRHLIKEKRETATLKCYPIPRHDTVYWYQQGPGQDPQFLISFYEKMQSDKGSIPDRFSAQQFSDYHSELNMSSLELGDSALYFCASSLGGSHSPLHFGNGTRLTVT.

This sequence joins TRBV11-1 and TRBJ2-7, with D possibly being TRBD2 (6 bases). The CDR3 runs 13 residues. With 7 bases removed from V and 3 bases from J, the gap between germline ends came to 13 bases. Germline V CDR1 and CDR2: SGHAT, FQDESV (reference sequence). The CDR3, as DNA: TGTGCCAGCAACTACGGCGGGGACTACGAGCAGTACTTC. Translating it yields CASNYGGDYEQYF.

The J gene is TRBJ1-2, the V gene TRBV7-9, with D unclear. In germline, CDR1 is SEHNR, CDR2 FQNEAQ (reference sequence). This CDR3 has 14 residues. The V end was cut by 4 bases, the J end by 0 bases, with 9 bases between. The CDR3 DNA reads TGTGCCAGCAGCTCTGGACTGACTAACTATGGCTACACCTTC. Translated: CASSSGLTNYGYTF.

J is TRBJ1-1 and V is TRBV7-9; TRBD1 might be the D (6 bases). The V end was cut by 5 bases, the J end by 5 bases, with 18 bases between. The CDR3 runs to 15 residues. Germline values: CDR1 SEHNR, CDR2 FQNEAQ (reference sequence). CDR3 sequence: CASSQGPGRGTEAFF. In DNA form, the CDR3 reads TGTGCCAGCAGCCAGGGGCCGGGACGAGGAACTGAAGCTTTCTTT.

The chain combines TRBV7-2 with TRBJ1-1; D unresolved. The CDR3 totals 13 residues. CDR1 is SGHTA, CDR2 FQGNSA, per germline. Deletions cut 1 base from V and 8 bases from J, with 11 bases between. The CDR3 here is CASSLDWFREAFF. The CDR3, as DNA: TGTGCCAGCAGCTTAGATTGGTTCAGGGAAGCTTTCTTT.

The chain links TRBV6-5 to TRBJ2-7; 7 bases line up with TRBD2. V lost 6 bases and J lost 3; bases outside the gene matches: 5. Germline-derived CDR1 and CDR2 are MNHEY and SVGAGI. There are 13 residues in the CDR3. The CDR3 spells CASRPPGGYEQYF. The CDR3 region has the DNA TGTGCCAGCAGGCCCCCGGGAGGCTACGAGCAGTACTTC.

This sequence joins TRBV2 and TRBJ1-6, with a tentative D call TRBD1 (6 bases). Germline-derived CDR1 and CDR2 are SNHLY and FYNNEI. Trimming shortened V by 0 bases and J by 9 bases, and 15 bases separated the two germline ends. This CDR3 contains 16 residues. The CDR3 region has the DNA TGTGCCAGCAGTGAAGCGCTTACAGGGAGCGGTTCACCCCTCCACTTT. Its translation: CASSEALTGSGSPLHF.

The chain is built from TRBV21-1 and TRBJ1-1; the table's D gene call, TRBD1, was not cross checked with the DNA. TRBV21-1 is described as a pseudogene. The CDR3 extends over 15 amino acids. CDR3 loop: CASSSTFTENTEAFF. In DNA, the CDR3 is TGTGCCAGCAGCTCTACCTTTACAGAGAACACTGAAGCTTTCTTT.